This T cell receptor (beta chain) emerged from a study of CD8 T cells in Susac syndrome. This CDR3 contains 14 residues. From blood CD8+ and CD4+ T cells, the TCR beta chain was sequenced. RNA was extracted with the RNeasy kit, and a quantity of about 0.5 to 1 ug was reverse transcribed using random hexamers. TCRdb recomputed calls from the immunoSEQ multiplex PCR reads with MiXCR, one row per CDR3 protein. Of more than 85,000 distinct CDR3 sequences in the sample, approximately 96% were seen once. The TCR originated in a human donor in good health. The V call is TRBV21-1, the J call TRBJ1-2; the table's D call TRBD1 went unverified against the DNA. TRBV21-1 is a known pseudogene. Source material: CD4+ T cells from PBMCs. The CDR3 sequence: CASSGQDSRSSYTF. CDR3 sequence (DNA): TGTGCCAGCAGCGGCCAGGACAGCCGAAGTAGCTACACCTTC.